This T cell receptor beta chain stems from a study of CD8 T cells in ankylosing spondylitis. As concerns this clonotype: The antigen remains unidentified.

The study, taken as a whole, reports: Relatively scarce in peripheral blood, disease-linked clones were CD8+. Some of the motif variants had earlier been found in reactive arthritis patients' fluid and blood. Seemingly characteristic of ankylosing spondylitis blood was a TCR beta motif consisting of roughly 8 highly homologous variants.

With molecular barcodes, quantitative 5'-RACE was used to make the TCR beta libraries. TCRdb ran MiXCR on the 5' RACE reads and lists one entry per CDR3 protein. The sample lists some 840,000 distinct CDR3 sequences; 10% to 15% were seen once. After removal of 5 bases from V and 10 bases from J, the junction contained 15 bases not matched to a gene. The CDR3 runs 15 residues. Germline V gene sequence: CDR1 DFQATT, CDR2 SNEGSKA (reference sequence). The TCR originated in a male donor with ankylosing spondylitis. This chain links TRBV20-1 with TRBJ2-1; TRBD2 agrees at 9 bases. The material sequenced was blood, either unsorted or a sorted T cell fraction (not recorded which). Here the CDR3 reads CSAPGVAGVKGEQFF. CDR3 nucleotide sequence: TGCAGTGCTCCTGGGGTAGCGGGGGTCAAAGGCGAGCAGTTCTTC.